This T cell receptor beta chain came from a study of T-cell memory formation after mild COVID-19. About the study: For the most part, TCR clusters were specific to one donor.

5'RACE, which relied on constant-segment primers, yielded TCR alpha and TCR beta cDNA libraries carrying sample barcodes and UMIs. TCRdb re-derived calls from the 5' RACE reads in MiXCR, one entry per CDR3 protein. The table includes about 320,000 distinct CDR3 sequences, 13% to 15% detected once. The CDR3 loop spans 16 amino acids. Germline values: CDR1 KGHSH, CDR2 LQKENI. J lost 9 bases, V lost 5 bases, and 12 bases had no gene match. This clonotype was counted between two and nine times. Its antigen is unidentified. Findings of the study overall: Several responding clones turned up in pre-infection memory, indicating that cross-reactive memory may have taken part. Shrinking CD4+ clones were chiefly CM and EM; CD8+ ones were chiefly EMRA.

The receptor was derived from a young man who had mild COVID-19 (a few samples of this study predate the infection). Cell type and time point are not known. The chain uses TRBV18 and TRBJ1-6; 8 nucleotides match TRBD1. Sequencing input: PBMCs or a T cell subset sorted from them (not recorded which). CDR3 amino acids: CASSSTSRGLGSPLHF. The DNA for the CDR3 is TGTGCCAGCTCATCTACATCCAGGGGGCTCGGTTCACCCCTCCACTTT.